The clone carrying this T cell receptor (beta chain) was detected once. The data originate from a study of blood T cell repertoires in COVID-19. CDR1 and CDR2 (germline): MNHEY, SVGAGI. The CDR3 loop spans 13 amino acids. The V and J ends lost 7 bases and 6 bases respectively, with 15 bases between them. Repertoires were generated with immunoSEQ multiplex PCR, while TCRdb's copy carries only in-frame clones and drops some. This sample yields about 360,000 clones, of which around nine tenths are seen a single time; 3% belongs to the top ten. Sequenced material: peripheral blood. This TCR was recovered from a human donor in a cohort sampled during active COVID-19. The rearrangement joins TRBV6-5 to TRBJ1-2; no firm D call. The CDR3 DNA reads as TGTGCCAGCAATAGTCGGGGATTCAATGGCTACACCTTC. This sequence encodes CASNSRGFNGYTF.